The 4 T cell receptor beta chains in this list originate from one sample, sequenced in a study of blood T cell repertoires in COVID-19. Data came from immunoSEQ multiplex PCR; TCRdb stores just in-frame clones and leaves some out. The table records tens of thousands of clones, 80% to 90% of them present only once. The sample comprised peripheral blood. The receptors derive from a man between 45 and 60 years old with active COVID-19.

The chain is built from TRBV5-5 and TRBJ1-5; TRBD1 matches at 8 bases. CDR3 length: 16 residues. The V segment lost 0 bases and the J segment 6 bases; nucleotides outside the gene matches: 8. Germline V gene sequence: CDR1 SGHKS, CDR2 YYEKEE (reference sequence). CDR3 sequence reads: CASSLGGQGAAQPQHF. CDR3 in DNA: TGTGCCAGCAGCTTGGGGGGGCAGGGGGCAGCTCAGCCCCAGCATTTT. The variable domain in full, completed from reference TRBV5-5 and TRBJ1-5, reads DAGVTQSPTHLIKTRGQQVTLRCSPISGHKSVSWYQQVLGQGPQFIFQYYEKEERGRGNFPDRFSARQFPNYSSELNVNALLLGDSALYLCASSLGGQGAAQPQHFGDGTRLSIL.

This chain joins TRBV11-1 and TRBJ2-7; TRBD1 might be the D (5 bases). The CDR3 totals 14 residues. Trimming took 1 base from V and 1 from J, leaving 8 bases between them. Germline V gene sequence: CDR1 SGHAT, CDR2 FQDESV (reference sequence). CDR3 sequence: CASSLEGESYEQYF. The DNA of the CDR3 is TGTGCCAGCAGCTTAGAAGGGGAATCCTACGAGCAGTACTTC.

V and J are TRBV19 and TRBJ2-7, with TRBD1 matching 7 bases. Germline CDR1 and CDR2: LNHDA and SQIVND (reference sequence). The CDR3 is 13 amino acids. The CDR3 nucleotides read TGTGGAACCCGGGACAGCCACTCCTACGAGCAGTACTTC. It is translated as CGTRDSHSYEQYF.

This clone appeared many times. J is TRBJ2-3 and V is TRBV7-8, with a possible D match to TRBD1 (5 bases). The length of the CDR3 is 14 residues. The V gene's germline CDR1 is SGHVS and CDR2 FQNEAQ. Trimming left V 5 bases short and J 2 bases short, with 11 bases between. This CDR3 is CASSRDSSTDTQYF. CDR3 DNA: TGTGCCAGCAGCCGAGACAGCTCCACAGATACGCAGTATTTT.